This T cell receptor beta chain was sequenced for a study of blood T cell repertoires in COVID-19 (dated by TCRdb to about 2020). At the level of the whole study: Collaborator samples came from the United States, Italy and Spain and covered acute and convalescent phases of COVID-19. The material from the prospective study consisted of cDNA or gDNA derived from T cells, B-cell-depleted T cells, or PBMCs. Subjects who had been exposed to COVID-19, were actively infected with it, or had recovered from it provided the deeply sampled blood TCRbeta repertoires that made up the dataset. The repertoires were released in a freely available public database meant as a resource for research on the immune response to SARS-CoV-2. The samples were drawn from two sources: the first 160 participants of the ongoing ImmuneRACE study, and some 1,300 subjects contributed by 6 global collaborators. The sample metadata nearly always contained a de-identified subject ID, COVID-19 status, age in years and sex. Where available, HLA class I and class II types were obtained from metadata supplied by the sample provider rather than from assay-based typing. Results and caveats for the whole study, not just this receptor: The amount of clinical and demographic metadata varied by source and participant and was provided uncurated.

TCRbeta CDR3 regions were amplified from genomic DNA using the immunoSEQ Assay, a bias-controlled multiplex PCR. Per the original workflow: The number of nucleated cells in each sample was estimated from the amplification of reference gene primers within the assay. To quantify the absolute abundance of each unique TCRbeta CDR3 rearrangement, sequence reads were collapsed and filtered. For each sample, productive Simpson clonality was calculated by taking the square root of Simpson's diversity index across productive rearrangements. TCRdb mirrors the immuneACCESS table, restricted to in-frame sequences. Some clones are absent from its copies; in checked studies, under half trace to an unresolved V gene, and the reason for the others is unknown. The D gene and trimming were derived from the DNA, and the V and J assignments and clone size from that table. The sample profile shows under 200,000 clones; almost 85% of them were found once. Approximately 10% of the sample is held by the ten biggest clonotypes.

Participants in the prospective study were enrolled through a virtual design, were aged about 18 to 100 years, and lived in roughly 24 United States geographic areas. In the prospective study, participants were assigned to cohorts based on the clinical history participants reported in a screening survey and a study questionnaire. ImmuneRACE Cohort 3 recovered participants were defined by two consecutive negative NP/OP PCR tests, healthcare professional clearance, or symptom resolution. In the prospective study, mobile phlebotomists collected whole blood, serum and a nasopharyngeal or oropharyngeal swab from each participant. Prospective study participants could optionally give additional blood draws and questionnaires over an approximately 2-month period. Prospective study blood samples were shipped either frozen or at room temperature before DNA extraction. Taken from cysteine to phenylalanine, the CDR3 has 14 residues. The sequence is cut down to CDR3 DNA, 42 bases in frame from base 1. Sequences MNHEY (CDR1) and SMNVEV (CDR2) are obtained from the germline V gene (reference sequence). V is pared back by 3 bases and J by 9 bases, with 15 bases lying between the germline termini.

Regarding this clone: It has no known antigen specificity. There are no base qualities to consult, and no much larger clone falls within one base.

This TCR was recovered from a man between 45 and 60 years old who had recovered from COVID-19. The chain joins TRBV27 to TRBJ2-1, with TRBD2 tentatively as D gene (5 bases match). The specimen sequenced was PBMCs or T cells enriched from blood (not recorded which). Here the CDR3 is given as CASSFLAGFSEQFF. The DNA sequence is TGTGCCAGCAGTTTCCTAGCTGGATTCAGTGAGCAGTTCTTC.